The 30 T cell receptor beta chains listed next were all sequenced from one sample in a study of post-analysis software for immune sequencing data. General study points: Patients showed TRBV5-6, TRBV5-1 and TRBV20-1 among 4 or 5 TRBV segments more frequent than in controls.

TCR beta cDNA libraries had unique molecular identifiers. TCRdb re-called the PCR reads with MiXCR, one entry per CDR3 protein. The data show about 770,000 distinct CDR3 sequences, about 45% seen once. Their antigen targets remain unknown. The material sequenced was blood. Receptors were obtained from a girl aged 5-17 years with multiple sclerosis.

The chain has TRBV7-3 and TRBJ2-3; D may match TRBD1 or TRBD2 (5 bases each). V lost 5 bases to trimming and J lost 5 bases, with 14 bases between them. This CDR3 region has 14 residues. The germline CDR1 and CDR2 sequences are SGHTA and FQGTGA. In nucleotides, the CDR3 is TGTGCCAGCAGCGAAGCGAGGGGAGAAGATACGCAGTATTTT. This gives the protein CASSEARGEDTQYF.

This clonotype came up a few times. The chain links TRBV3-1 to TRBJ2-3; TRBD2 agrees at 14 bases. V lost 4 bases, J lost 0 bases, and 6 bases stayed unmatched. CDR1 and CDR2 from the germline V gene are LGHDT and YNNKEL (reference sequence). There are 18 residues in the CDR3. The CDR3 bases are TGTGCCAGCAGCCTCGGGACTAGCGGGAGCCCCAGCACAGATACGCAGTATTTT. Its protein is CASSLGTSGSPSTDTQYF.

This clonotype appeared many times. The rearrangement links TRBV5-1 to TRBJ1-2; 9 nucleotides align to TRBD1. This CDR3 comprises 15 residues. V gave up 4 bases and J gave up 4 bases; unmatched junction bases: 8. Germline V gene sequence: CDR1 SGHRS, CDR2 YFSETQ. CDR3 sequence: CASSTGQGSLYGYTF. The CDR3 nucleotides are TGCGCCAGCAGCACGGGACAGGGTTCTCTCTATGGCTACACCTTC.

This clonotype was counted between two and nine times. The chain couples TRBV20-1 to TRBJ1-2, with D maybe TRBD1 (6 bases). The CDR3 sequence is 13 residues long. Looked up from germline, CDR1 is DFQATT and CDR2 is SNEGSKA (reference sequence). V shed 4 bases and J shed 6 bases, with 15 bases lying between them. CDR3 sequence (DNA): TGCAGTGCTAACCCCTTATCAGGGGATGGCTACACCTTC. It specifies CSANPLSGDGYTF.

This clonotype occurred once. The chain couples TRBV14 to TRBJ2-1; D gene ambiguous. Germline CDR1 SGHDN, CDR2 FVKESK. This CDR3 region has 11 residues. V shed 1 base and J shed 12 bases, with 7 bases lying between them. CDR3 in DNA: TGTGCCAGCAGCCAAGGGTCTAGGCAGTTCTTC. Its protein product is CASSQGSRQFF.

The J gene is TRBJ2-3, the V gene TRBV7-2, with D maybe TRBD1 (6 bases). Germline-derived CDR1 and CDR2 are SGHTA and FQGNSA. This CDR3 spans 16 amino acids. The V end lost 0 bases, the J end lost 0 bases, and 10 bases lay between the germline ends. The CDR3 coding sequence is TGTGCCAGCAGCTTAGCAATACAGGGCAGCACAGATACGCAGTATTTT. Amino acids: CASSLAIQGSTDTQYF.

The gene calls are TRBV6-6 and TRBJ1-2, with D possibly matching TRBD1 (6 bases). The germline V and J ends were trimmed by 4 bases and 7 bases, with 19 bases remaining between them. Germline CDR1 and CDR2: MNHNY and SVGAGI (reference sequence). The CDR3 length is 15 residues. CDR3 sequence: CASSSDRLSGGGYTF. The CDR3 coding sequence is TGTGCCAGCAGTTCCGACAGGTTGAGCGGCGGTGGCTACACCTTC.

This sequence joins TRBV7-9 and TRBJ2-3; 12 bases line up with TRBD2. The CDR3 consists of 17 residues. CDR1 and CDR2 (germline): SEHNR, FQNEAQ (reference sequence). Trimming removed 4 bases from V and 6 bases from J; junction bases left unmatched: 11. CDR3 DNA: TGTGCCAGCAGCTCCCACGCTCGACTAGCGGGGGCCGATACGCAGTATTTT. Translated, it gives CASSSHARLAGADTQYF.

This clonotype showed up just a few times. The chain couples TRBV6-5 to TRBJ2-7; 8 bases line up with TRBD2. Losses at the gene ends were 10 bases for V and 1 base for J; bases not matched to a gene: 15. The germline V gene has CDR1 MNHEY and CDR2 SVGAGI. The CDR3 runs 16 residues. CDR3 protein: CATTEFTGTRSYEQYF. In DNA form, the CDR3 reads TGTGCCACCACCGAATTCACCGGGACTAGATCCTACGAGCAGTACTTC.

The J gene is TRBJ2-1, the V gene TRBV6-2 or TRBV6-3, with 9 bases matching TRBD2. The end of the DNA aligns better with TRBJ2-7, so the J call may be wrong. Germline V gene lookup returns CDR1 MNHEY and CDR2 SVGEGT. The CDR3 has 16 amino acids. This CDR3 is CASSLLGLASYNEQYF. CDR3 bases: TGTGCCAGCAGTCTCCTCGGACTAGCGTCCTACAATGAGCAGTACTTC.

This rearrangement joins TRBV20-1 to TRBJ2-7, with TRBD2 matching 8 bases. CDR3 length equals 16 residues. After removal of 3 bases from V and 2 bases from J, the junction contained 12 bases not matched to a gene. From germline, CDR1 is DFQATT and CDR2 SNEGSKA (reference sequence). DNA for the CDR3: TGCAGTGCTAGGGCCTTGTCGGGACTAGTGGCCTACGAGCAGTACTTC. Protein product: CSARALSGLVAYEQYF.

The CDR3 reads CASSQALIKETQYF. CDR3 coding DNA: TGCGCCAGCAGCCAAGCTTTGATAAAGGAGACCCAGTACTTC. The genes are TRBV4-1 and TRBJ2-5; unclear D gene. Germline V gene sequence: CDR1 MGHRA, CDR2 YSYEKL. Trimming took off 1 base at V and 5 bases at J, with 11 bases between the two ends. The CDR3 is made up of 14 amino acids.

V is TRBV2 and J is TRBJ2-5; D is ambiguous. V lost 3 bases to trimming and J lost 9 bases, with 20 bases between them. CDR1 is SNHLY, CDR2 FYNNEI, per germline. This CDR3 is 15 amino acids long. CDR3 sequence: CASSDRGSQPLAQYF. The CDR3 DNA sequence: TGTGCCAGCAGTGATCGTGGGTCCCAGCCTCTTGCCCAGTACTTC.

This chain joins TRBV9 and TRBJ1-2; TRBD1 is a possible D gene (5 bases). In germline, CDR1 is SGDLS, CDR2 YYNGEE. This CDR3 has 18 residues. Trimming stripped 0 bases from V and 4 bases from J, with 22 bases between. This CDR3 reads CASSVGSWSAGSSYGYTF. The CDR3 DNA is TGTGCCAGCAGCGTAGGGTCGTGGTCCGCAGGGAGCAGCTATGGCTACACCTTC.

The V gene is TRBV7-2, the J gene TRBJ1-2; perhaps TRBD1 as D (6 bases). The V and J ends lost 5 bases and 5 bases respectively, with 24 bases between them. The CDR3 has 17 amino acids. The germline V gene has CDR1 SGHTA and CDR2 FQGNSA. Here the CDR3 DNA reads TGTGCCAGCAGCCGGCCCTACAGGGAACTTTCGGGGTATGGCTACACCTTC. Translation: CASSRPYRELSGYGYTF.

This clonotype was found a few times. This chain connects TRBV24-1 to TRBJ2-1; perhaps D is TRBD1 or TRBD2 (5 bases each). CDR1 is KGHDR and CDR2 is SFDVKD in the germline V gene. Trimming removed 4 bases at V and 0 bases at J, with 15 bases between. CDR3 size: 17 residues. The CDR3: CATSEAGTSSSYNEQFF. The CDR3 bases are TGTGCCACCAGTGAAGCCGGGACCTCTAGCTCCTACAATGAGCAGTTCTTC.

This clonotype was seen a handful of times. The V and J genes are TRBV7-9 and TRBJ1-6; D ambiguous. Trimming removed 1 base at V and 10 bases at J, with 14 bases between. The germline gives CDR1 SEHNR, CDR2 FQNEAQ (reference sequence). The CDR3 runs to 15 residues. The CDR3 here is CASSLVRPGGSPLHF. CDR3 nucleotides: TGTGCCAGCAGCTTAGTCAGGCCCGGAGGATCACCCCTCCACTTT. The full variable domain, with the rest looked up from reference TRBV7-9 and TRBJ1-6, is DTGVSQNPRHKITKRGQNVTFRCDPISEHNRLYWYRQTLGQGPEFLTYFQNEAQLEKSRLLSDRFSAERPKGSFSTLEIQRTEQGDSAMYLCASSLVRPGGSPLHFGNGTRLTVT.

CDR3 sequence (DNA): TGCGCCAGCAGCGACCGGGACAGGGGGCACAATGAGCAGTTCTTC. Protein product: CASSDRDRGHNEQFF. This rearrangement joins TRBV5-1 to TRBJ2-1, with 12 bases lining up with TRBD1. CDR1 SGHRS and CDR2 YFSETQ come from the germline V gene. The CDR3 totals 15 residues. J was trimmed by 5 bases and V by 4 bases; bases with no gene match: 4. Looking up the rest from reference TRBV5-1 and TRBJ2-1 gives the full variable domain: KAGVTQTPRYLIKTRGQQVTLSCSPISGHRSVSWYQQTPGQGLQFLFEYFSETQRNKGNFPGRFSGRQFSNSRSEMNVSTLELGDSALYLCASSDRDRGHNEQFFGPGTRLTVL.

In its sample, this clonotype was seen once. The chain couples TRBV6-1 to TRBJ1-2; 7 bases map to TRBD1. Germline CDR1 is MNHNS and CDR2 is SASEGT. J lost 2 bases, V lost 3 bases, and 9 bases had no gene match. This CDR3 region has 16 residues. The CDR3 region is CASSDPQKDRNYGYTF. The CDR3 coding sequence is TGTGCCAGCAGTGATCCACAAAAGGACAGGAACTATGGCTACACCTTC.

The rearrangement links TRBV28 to TRBJ2-5; possibly TRBD1 for D (5 bases). CDR3 length: 14 amino acids. The V end lost 5 bases, the J end lost 2 bases, and 12 bases lay between the germline ends. The germline V gene has CDR1 MDHEN and CDR2 SYDVKM. CDR3 region: CASSVGWTQETQYF. The CDR3 DNA sequence: TGTGCCAGCAGTGTCGGGTGGACACAAGAGACCCAGTACTTC.

The table lists this clonotype with a few counts. The chain links TRBV29-1 to TRBJ2-7; D is unresolved. V lost 7 bases and J lost 0, with 16 bases in between. Germline V gene sequence: CDR1 SQVTM, CDR2 ANQGSEA. The CDR3 contains 14 residues. CDR3 nucleotides: TGCAGCGGCGCCAAAACACCATCCTCCTACGAGCAGTACTTC. It yields the protein CSGAKTPSSYEQYF.

This sequence joins TRBV3-1 and TRBJ1-1, with 8 bases fitting TRBD1. This CDR3 is 17 amino acids long. V lost 1 base to trimming and J lost 0 bases; unmatched junction nucleotides: 7. Germline V gene lookup returns CDR1 LGHDT and CDR2 YNNKEL (reference sequence). The CDR3 bases are TGTGCCAGCAGCCAAGTACGCAGGGGGCGGCTGAACACTGAAGCTTTCTTT. This translates into CASSQVRRGRLNTEAFF. Full variable domain (remainder filled in from reference TRBV3-1 and TRBJ1-1): DTAVSQTPKYLVTQMGNDKSIKCEQNLGHDTMYWYKQDSKKFLKIMFSYNNKELIINETVPNRFSPKSPDKAHLNLHINSLELGDSAVYFCASSQVRRGRLNTEAFFGQGTRLTVV.

This sequence joins TRBV28 and TRBJ2-7, with D unresolved. Deletions cut 8 bases from V and 5 bases from J, with 19 bases between. The CDR3 contains 14 residues. CDR1 and CDR2 (germline): MDHEN, SYDVKM. The CDR3 DNA reads as TGTGCCAGCGGACCTCCTTTGGGGTCGGACGAGCAGTACTTC. This codes for CASGPPLGSDEQYF.

V is TRBV7-2 and J is TRBJ1-2; 7 bases are a match to TRBD1. The V and J ends lost 1 base and 3 bases, in that order; junction bases with no gene match: 5. CDR3 length: 15 amino acids. Per germline, CDR1 SGHTA and CDR2 FQGNSA. As DNA, the CDR3 is TGTGCCAGCAGCTTAGACCCAGGGGGGTACTATGGCTACACCTTC. Its translation: CASSLDPGGYYGYTF.

This clonotype was detected once. V gene TRBV7-9 combines with J gene TRBJ2-1; possible D gene TRBD2, 5 bases. This CDR3 is built from 13 residues. Per the germline V gene, CDR1 is SEHNR and CDR2 is FQNEAQ (reference sequence). Trimming took 1 base from V and 15 from J, leaving 16 bases between them. The chain's CDR3 is CASSLGSSLTWFF. The CDR3 DNA follows: TGTGCCAGCAGCTTAGGTTCTAGCCTTACCTGGTTCTTC.

The CDR3 spells CASSSRTSGSNIGNEQFF. CDR3 in DNA: TGTGCCAGCAGTTCCCGGACTAGCGGGAGTAATATAGGCAATGAGCAGTTCTTC. The rearrangement links TRBV6-5 to TRBJ2-1; 13 bases are a match to TRBD2. CDR3 length equals 18 residues. Per germline, CDR1 MNHEY and CDR2 SVGAGI. Germline trimming cut 4 bases from V and 6 bases from J; bases unmatched to any gene: 12.

The chain has TRBV25-1 and TRBJ2-3, with TRBD2 as a possible D gene (6 bases). There are 15 residues in the CDR3. Germline V gene lookup returns CDR1 MGHDK and CDR2 SYGVNS. Trimming left V 8 bases short and J 5 bases short, with 20 bases between. The CDR3 is CASGGFSGLKDTQYF. The CDR3 DNA is TGTGCCAGCGGGGGGTTCAGCGGTCTGAAAGATACGCAGTATTTT.

V gene TRBV28 combines with J gene TRBJ2-7; no firm D call. There are 15 residues in the CDR3. V lost 7 bases, J lost 0 bases, and 16 bases lay in between. Germline V gene lookup returns CDR1 MDHEN and CDR2 SYDVKM. The CDR3 protein is CASTTYTRNSYEQYF. DNA for the CDR3: TGTGCCAGCACCACCTACACCCGGAACTCCTACGAGCAGTACTTC.

Of note for this clonotype: One end of the junction varies from germline; a read error may be responsible. The V gene is TRBV7-9, the J gene TRBJ1-4; 7 bases align to TRBD1. This CDR3 has 15 residues. Germline values: CDR1 SEHNR, CDR2 FQNEAQ (reference sequence). CDR3 sequence (DNA): TGTACCAGCAGCCCCCAAGGGGGCGAGATTGAAAAACTGTTTTTT. Translated: CTSSPQGGEIEKLFF.

This clonotype has only a few counts. The chain combines TRBV20-1 with TRBJ2-7, with 11 nucleotides matching TRBD2. The CDR3 consists of 21 residues. The J segment lost 0 bases and the V segment lost 0 bases, leaving 19 bases of the junction unmatched. The V gene's germline CDR1 is DFQATT and CDR2 SNEGSKA (reference sequence). CDR3 residues: CSARDSSLGASGRTSSYEQYF. CDR3 coding DNA: TGCAGTGCTAGAGATTCTTCCCTAGGGGCTAGCGGGAGGACGAGCTCCTACGAGCAGTACTTC.